A single sample gave rise to the 4 T cell receptor beta chains below, sequenced in a study of T cells after posttransplantation cyclophosphamide (TCRdb year 2016). The library was generated by the immunoSEQ multiplex PCR assay. TCRdb re-hosts the immuneACCESS table, in-frame sequences only. Its copies lack some clones; in the studies checked, an unresolved V gene accounts for under half of them, and the cause for the rest is not known. In this sample the table shows around 25,000 clones, and no singletons are among them. Approximately 7% of the sample is taken by the ten largest. Sequencing used PBMCs. These receptors were obtained from a woman aged 60 to 75 in good health, CMV-negative, and a related stem cell transplant donor.

This clone showed up many times. This CDR3 is CASSQEYTDTEAFF. Here the CDR3 DNA reads TGCGCCAGCAGCCAAGAGTACACAGACACTGAAGCTTTCTTT. V is TRBV4-3 and J is TRBJ1-1; D remains ambiguous. Germline V gene lookup returns CDR1 LGHNA and CDR2 YSLEER. The CDR3 extends over 14 amino acids. Trimming took 0 bases from V and 3 from J, leaving 8 bases between them.

This clone was seen ten or more times. This sample includes further DNA sequences coding for the same CDR3. CDR3 DNA sequence: TGTGCCAGCAGCGTATCAGGACTACCCTACAATGAGCAGTTCTTC. Amino acid sequence: CASSVSGLPYNEQFF. The chain links TRBV9 to TRBJ2-1; TRBD2 is a possible D gene (6 bases). V lost 1 base to trimming and J lost 2 bases, with 10 bases between them. This CDR3 is built from 15 residues. The germline CDR1 and CDR2 sequences are SGDLS and YYNGEE. Complete variable domain (other parts from reference TRBV9 and TRBJ2-1): DSGVTQTPKHLITATGQRVTLRCSPRSGDLSVYWYQQSLDQGLQFLIQYYNGEERAKGNILERFSAQQFPDLHSELNLSSLELGDSALYFCASSVSGLPYNEQFFGPGTRLTVL.

This clone was detected many times. The V call is TRBV28, the J call TRBJ2-7; D uncertain. The CDR3 spans 11 residues. Between the trimmed V and J ends, which lost 11 bases and 3 bases, there was a span of 11 bases. The germline gives CDR1 MDHEN, CDR2 SYDVKM. CDR3 amino acids: CAVRGIYEQYF. DNA of the CDR3: TGTGCCGTACGAGGTATCTACGAGCAGTACTTC.

This clone has at least ten counts. The genes are TRBV7-9 and TRBJ1-6, with a tentative D call TRBD1 (5 bases). V lost 5 bases and J 6 bases, leaving 14 bases between the germline ends. This CDR3 has 15 amino acids. CDR1 SEHNR and CDR2 FQNEAQ come from the germline V gene (reference sequence). The CDR3 bases are TGTGCCAGCAGCACGCCAGTGGGGGGTAATTCACCCCTCCACTTT. It is translated as CASSTPVGGNSPLHF.